This entry concerns a single TCR beta chain. What it binds is unknown. This entry is derived from a study of long-term antiretroviral therapy in people with HIV. The CDR3 contains 12 residues. Per the germline V gene, CDR1 is SGHAT and CDR2 is FQNNGV. Trimming took 3 bases from V and 8 from J, leaving 7 bases between them. Version v3.0 of the immunoSEQ assay was performed at survey level. Measured with immunoSEQ multiplex PCR; TCRdb has only the in-frame clones, and not every one. The sample contains approximately 27,000 clones, around 90% of which appear only once. Overall study findings and caveats: With ART, diversity went up but was still lower than in transplant donor controls. Repertoires from HIV showed CDR3 length ranges narrower than those of controls.

Sequenced here: unsorted PBMCs, sampled 1.8 years after starting antiretroviral therapy. The chain has TRBV11-2 and TRBJ1-4, with a tentative D call TRBD1 (6 bases). The sequence derives from a woman aged 18-29 years with HIV. Here the CDR3 DNA reads TGTGCCAGCAGCTTGCAGGGGGAAAAACTGTTTTTT. The encoded protein is CASSLQGEKLFF. The whole variable domain, filled in from reference TRBV11-2 and TRBJ1-4, reads EAGVAQSPRYKIIEKRQSVAFWCNPISGHATLYWYQQILGQGPKLLIQFQNNGVVDDSQLPKDRFSAERLKGVDSTLKIQPAKLEDSAVYLCASSLQGEKLFFGSGTQLSVL.